This is a list of T cell receptor beta chains from one sample in a study of monozygotic twins with inflammatory bowel disease. TCRdb re-analyzed the 5' RACE reads; it lists each CDR3 protein once, without DNA. The listing contains 150,000 to 200,000 distinct CDR3 sequences. Input material: blood. These receptors all come from a human donor with ulcerative colitis or Crohn's disease, or a healthy co-twin of an affected twin (not recorded which). Each CDR3 is given with its conserved first and last residue. The order of the fields is CDR3 length, J gene, V gene, CDR3 protein.

>14|TRBJ2-2|TRBV5-1
CASSFHREDGELFF
>18|TRBJ2-2|TRBV20-1
CSARFWAETRSRTGELFF
>16|TRBJ1-2|TRBV10-3
CAITRGQGGPNYGYTF
>16|TRBJ2-1|TRBV12-3/TRBV12-4
CASRPGHPSSYNEQFF
>14|TRBJ2-2|TRBV29-1
CSVADGTNTGELFF
>15|TRBJ1-2|TRBV5-1
CASRGQGTTNYGYTF
>14|TRBJ1-2|TRBV2
CASPSPGRNYGYTF
>13|TRBJ2-2|TRBV5-1
CASATSDTGELFF
>13|TRBJ1-2|TRBV27
CASSFGRGNGYTF
>13|TRBJ1-5|TRBV5-1
CASSLELQGPQHF
>13|TRBJ2-7|TRBV4-1
CASSLPAHTEQYF
>15|TRBJ1-4|TRBV5-6
CASSLIPRGNEKLFF
>15|TRBJ2-7|TRBV10-3
CAISESAGGPSEQYF
>17|TRBJ2-7|TRBV7-9
CASSLPHGLAGRNEQYF
>15|TRBJ1-5|TRBV18
CASTRGTGANQPQHF
>13|TRBJ1-2|TRBV27
CASSFTGRGGYTF
>12|TRBJ1-2|TRBV5-1
CASSPAGYGYTF
>19|TRBJ1-2|TRBV11-2
CASSRFTFWTGDKLYGYTF
>13|TRBJ2-2|TRBV5-6
CASSLGGVKELFF
>16|TRBJ1-1|TRBV7-9
CASSASLGQPNTEAFF
>15|TRBJ2-5|TRBV20-1
CSARNPRGAQETQYF
>14|TRBJ1-1|TRBV11-2
CASSIFRQGTVAFF